This T cell receptor beta chain appears in the sequencing data of a study of molecular identifiers for immune sequencing clone quantification. Study-wide findings and caveats: Over 97% of CMV-specific effector molecules, but under 1% of naive ones, were in clones above 20 copies. Underestimation of highly expanded clone sizes could arise where identical TCR molecules share a barcode.

Previously described methods with listed TCR primers produced the bulk TCR libraries. TCRdb analysed the PCR reads with MiXCR anew, one entry per CDR3 protein. Of 400,000 to 600,000 distinct CDR3 sequences detected, about 20% appear once; the ten largest clones hold 0.7% to 1%. Researchers sorted naive CD8 T cells as cells that were CD8+CD4-CCR7+CD45RA+. As to this clonotype: Its antigen is unidentified. This may come from a read error, since a much larger clone is one base off.

The V and J ends lost 3 bases and 6 bases respectively, with 11 bases between them. Germline-derived CDR1 and CDR2 are SGDLS and YYNGEE. CDR3 length: 13 amino acids. This TCR derives from a human donor in good health. Some libraries in this study had Jurkat cell RNA spiked in. The sample was naive CD8+ T cells from blood, with Jurkat cell RNA spiked in. The subset: FACS-sorted CD8+CD4-CCR7+CD45RA+ naive T cells. The rearrangement joins TRBV9 to TRBJ2-3; D is perhaps TRBD1 (5 bases). Here the CDR3 DNA reads TGTGCCAGCAGCGCAGGACATCCCGATACGCAGTATTTT. It translates to CASSAGHPDTQYF.